This T cell receptor beta chain was documented in a study of metastatic and nonmetastatic thyroid tumors. Across the whole study: Repertoire data that came from the blood and tumor or nodule tissue of malignant and benign thyroid patients were compared.

Treatment of any kind had been given to no patient before thyroid surgery. Authors' data handling: Built for papillary thyroid cancer, a distant-metastasis classifier drew on CDR3 differences across clinicopathological groups. TCRdb re-clonotyped the PCR reads via MiXCR. These V and J calls derive from TCRdb rather than the authors' analysis. The sample contains about 38,000 clones, less than 50% of which appear only once. The CDR3 covers 10 residues. Germline-derived CDR1 and CDR2 are DFQATT and SNEGSKA (reference sequence). V lost 6 bases to trimming and J lost 11 bases, with 14 bases between them. This receptor was taken from a male donor with papillary thyroid cancer or a benign thyroid nodule (not recorded which). Some clones in this sample may be carry-over from other donors' samples. V and J are TRBV20-1 and TRBJ2-7, with D maybe TRBD1 (6 bases). The sequenced sample was tumor tissue. CDR3 amino acids: CSAGGFRKYF. CDR3 sequence (DNA): TGCAGTGCAGGGGGATTCAGAAAGTACTTC.